The 16 T cell receptor beta chains in this list originate from one sample, sequenced in a study of lymphopenia after photon versus proton radiotherapy. Generated by immunoSEQ multiplex PCR, the TCRdb table keeps only in-frame clones and is missing some. The sample records 150,000 to 200,000 clones, around 85% being singletons. Sequenced here: peripheral blood, sampled from a patient treated with photon-based radiotherapy. The receptors stem from a man aged 45-65 years with gastric cancer.

About this clone: At the DNA level, this CDR3 is encoded by other sequences in the same sample as well. The chain employs TRBV18 and TRBJ1-5; TRBD1 is a possible D gene (5 bases). From germline, CDR1 is KGHSH and CDR2 LQKENI. CDR3 size: 13 residues. Deletions cut 6 bases from V and 4 bases from J, with 10 bases between. CDR3 DNA: TGTGCCAGCTCCCCCGACAGAAATCAGCCCCAGCATTTT. Translated, it gives CASSPDRNQPQHF.

The V call is TRBV5-4, the J call TRBJ2-3, with D possibly matching TRBD2 (5 bases). Germline assignment: CDR1 SGHNT and CDR2 YYREEE (reference sequence). This CDR3 has 17 amino acids. V shed 4 bases and J shed 1 base, with 19 bases lying between them. CDR3 DNA: TGTGCCAGCAGCACCCGTGGGTGGGAGAGGGGCACAGATACGCAGTATTTT. It specifies CASSTRGWERGTDTQYF.

The rearrangement uses TRBV5-1 and TRBJ1-2; D is unclear. The CDR3 sequence is 14 residues long. Germline CDR1 and CDR2: SGHRS and YFSETQ. Trimming shortened V by 4 bases and J by 2 bases, and 12 bases separated the two germline ends. CDR3 residues: CASSPLAANYGYTF. The CDR3 region has the DNA TGCGCCAGCAGCCCTCTCGCAGCGAACTATGGCTACACCTTC.

A few counts support this clone. The gene calls are TRBV7-9 and TRBJ1-4; TRBD1 matches at 7 bases. J lost 7 bases, V lost 2 bases, and 7 bases had no gene match. The germline CDR1 and CDR2 sequences are SEHNR and FQNEAQ (reference sequence). CDR3 length: 15 residues. The DNA of the CDR3 is TGTGCCAGCAGCTTATCCGGGACAGATTCTGAAAAACTGTTTTTT. It specifies CASSLSGTDSEKLFF.

Concerning this clone itself: Other DNA sequences in the same sample also yield this CDR3. The chain has TRBV9 and TRBJ1-2, with D tentatively TRBD1 (5 bases). The germline V gene has CDR1 SGDLS and CDR2 YYNGEE. With 4 bases removed from V and 1 base from J, the gap between germline ends came to 8 bases. The CDR3 is 13 amino acids. In DNA, the CDR3 is TGTGCCAGCAGCCCGGACATTAACTATGGCTACACCTTC. This gives the protein CASSPDINYGYTF.

The chain combines TRBV2 with TRBJ2-7; D uncertain. V was shortened by 6 bases and J by 1 base, with 10 bases between the two germline ends. The CDR3 is 13 residues long. Germline values: CDR1 SNHLY, CDR2 FYNNEI. The CDR3 reads CASRNQQSYEQYF. As DNA, the CDR3 is TGTGCCAGCAGGAATCAGCAGTCCTACGAGCAGTACTTC.

J is TRBJ2-3 and V is TRBV7-9; D gene uncertain. This CDR3 spans 17 amino acids. The V gene's germline CDR1 is SEHNR and CDR2 FQNEAQ (reference sequence). V shed 3 bases and J shed 1 base, with 17 bases lying between them. Written as DNA, the CDR3 is TGTGCCAGCAGCTTTCGGACCACCGCTACCGGCACAGATACGCAGTATTTT. Amino acids: CASSFRTTATGTDTQYF.

The rearrangement uses TRBV2 and TRBJ2-2; D could derive from TRBD1 or TRBD2 (6 bases each). This CDR3 is 14 amino acids long. The V and J ends lost 8 bases and 6 bases respectively, with 16 bases between them. Germline CDR1 reads SNHLY; CDR2 reads FYNNEI. DNA for the CDR3: TGTGCCAGCCGGTGGGGGCGCGGGGCCGGGGAGCTGTTTTTT. Its protein product is CASRWGRGAGELFF.

The J gene is TRBJ2-5, the V gene TRBV18, with D perhaps given as TRBD1 or TRBD2 (5 bases each). The CDR3 spans 13 residues. The germline V gene encodes CDR1 KGHSH and CDR2 LQKENI. V lost 0 bases to trimming and J lost 3 bases, with 5 bases between them. CDR3 protein: CASSPPGEETQYF. The CDR3 nucleotides are TGTGCCAGCTCACCACCGGGGGAAGAGACCCAGTACTTC.

In nucleotides, the CDR3 is TGTGCCAGCAGTTCTCTAGCGGGGGCCACAGATACGCAGTATTTT. Its protein product is CASSSLAGATDTQYF. The V call is TRBV28, the J call TRBJ2-3, with 10 nucleotides matching TRBD2. After removal of 4 bases from V and 2 bases from J, the junction contained 3 bases not matched to a gene. The germline gives CDR1 MDHEN, CDR2 SYDVKM. CDR3 size: 15 residues.

This sequence joins TRBV7-9 and TRBJ2-7; TRBD1 matches 7 bases. This CDR3 has 14 amino acids. V gave up 1 base and J gave up 5 bases; unmatched junction bases: 5. Germline values: CDR1 SEHNR, CDR2 FQNEAQ (reference sequence). CDR3 in amino acids: CASSLGQGVDEQYF. The CDR3, as DNA: TGTGCCAGCAGCTTAGGTCAGGGGGTCGACGAGCAGTACTTC.

This clone was detected only once. The rearrangement uses TRBV2 and TRBJ2-3; D call uncertain. Looked up from germline, CDR1 is SNHLY and CDR2 is FYNNEI. V lost 6 bases and J lost 2, with 15 bases in between. The CDR3 extends over 15 amino acids. CDR3 residues: CASSGQVLSTDTQYF. The CDR3 nucleotides read TGTGCCAGCAGCGGGCAGGTTCTCTCCACAGATACGCAGTATTTT.

The chain carries TRBV11-3 and TRBJ2-1; D is perhaps TRBD1 (6 bases). From germline, CDR1 is SGHNT and CDR2 YENEEA. This CDR3 is 13 amino acids long. V lost 4 bases and J 6 bases, leaving 10 bases between the germline ends. The CDR3 nucleotides are TGTGCCAGCAGCTACAGGGTGGGCAATGAGCAGTTCTTC. It codes for CASSYRVGNEQFF.

The V and J genes are TRBV5-5 and TRBJ2-7; D is uncertain. The CDR3 loop spans 14 amino acids. CDR1 is SGHKS and CDR2 is YYEKEE in the germline V gene (reference sequence). V was clipped by 4 bases and J by 4 bases, with 15 bases between them. The CDR3 nucleotides are TGTGCCAGCAGCCAAGGGATAGCTCGGTACGAGCAGTACTTC. This sequence encodes CASSQGIARYEQYF.

The chain employs TRBV6-6 and TRBJ2-6, with D possibly being TRBD1 (5 bases). CDR1 MNHNY and CDR2 SVGAGI come from the germline V gene (reference sequence). CDR3 size: 15 residues. Trimming shortened V by 7 bases and J by 0 bases, and 10 bases separated the two germline ends. The CDR3 DNA is TGTGCCAGCAACCAACAGGCCTCTGGGGCCAACGTCCTGACTTTC. Encoded protein: CASNQQASGANVLTF.

The gene calls are TRBV19 and TRBJ2-7; D may be TRBD2 (6 bases). Deletions cut 5 bases from V and 3 bases from J, with 17 bases between. This CDR3 is 15 amino acids long. The germline V gene encodes CDR1 LNHDA and CDR2 SQIVND (reference sequence). The CDR3 spells CASSFSGASSYEQYF. As DNA, the CDR3 is TGTGCCAGTAGTTTTTCGGGAGCGAGTAGCTACGAGCAGTACTTC.